This T cell receptor (beta chain) comes out of a study of blood T cell repertoires in COVID-19. Study at large: Samples taken during acute and convalescent COVID-19 were collected in the United States, Italy and Spain. PBMCs, B-cell-depleted T cells, or T cells provided the cDNA or gDNA that made up the material.

In the source study's methods: Estimation of nucleated cell counts was performed using reference gene primer amplification. Sequencing was performed with immunoSEQ multiplex PCR; in TCRdb, only in-frame clones are kept and a portion is missing. V, J and clone size are those of that table, while D and trimming were read from the DNA. The sample has about 140,000 clones; roughly 78% are singletons. Trimming stripped 2 bases from V and 4 bases from J, with 12 bases between. The CDR3 sequence is 15 residues long. The germline V gene has CDR1 LGHDT and CDR2 YNNKEL (reference sequence). Sequencing was carried out using peripheral blood. V and J are TRBV3-1 (or the pseudogene TRBV3-2) and TRBJ2-1; D gene uncertain. This clonotype was sampled from a man aged 60 to 69 with acute or convalescent COVID-19. The CDR3 bases are TGTGCCAGCAGCCAAACTCTGGGCTCTTACAATGAGCAGTTCTTC. The encoded protein is CASSQTLGSYNEQFF.